What follows are 15 T cell receptor beta chains derived from one specimen sequenced in a study of blood T cell repertoires in COVID-19. The repertoire was sequenced with immunoSEQ multiplex PCR; TCRdb's copy has only in-frame clones and lacks some. The sample consists of approximately 74,000 clones, approximately 88% of them appearing once. Input material: peripheral blood. All receptors come from an older woman with acute or convalescent COVID-19.

The CDR3 reads CASSQEGTVALDYGYTF. The CDR3 DNA sequence: TGCGCCAGCAGCCAAGAAGGGACAGTGGCTCTAGACTATGGCTACACCTTC. The V and J genes are TRBV4-1 and TRBJ1-2; 7 nucleotides agree with TRBD1. The V gene end was trimmed by 0 bases and the J gene end by 3 bases; junction bases not matched to a gene: 10. CDR1 is MGHRA, CDR2 YSYEKL, per germline. This CDR3 is 17 amino acids long.

This chain uses TRBV19 with TRBJ2-3; the D gene is possibly TRBD1 (6 bases). V was clipped by 4 bases and J by 5 bases, with 16 bases between them. The CDR3 has 15 amino acids. CDR1 and CDR2 from the germline V gene are LNHDA and SQIVND (reference sequence). CDR3 DNA sequence: TGTGCCAGTAGTAGACAGGCCCTCCTGGGAGATACGCAGTATTTT. Translating it yields CASSRQALLGDTQYF. The entire variable domain, with the rest obtained from reference TRBV19 and TRBJ2-3, is as follows: DGGITQSPKYLFRKEGQNVTLSCEQNLNHDAMYWYRQDPGQGLRLIYYSQIVNDFQKGDIAEGYSVSREKKESFPLTVTSAQKNPTAFYLCASSRQALLGDTQYFGPGTRLTVL.

The chain employs TRBV4-3 and TRBJ1-1; 8 bases agree with TRBD1. The V and J ends lost 5 bases and 1 base, in that order; junction bases with no gene match: 21. Germline CDR1 is LGHNA and CDR2 is YSLEER. This CDR3 has 20 residues. The CDR3 nucleotides read TGCGCCAGCAGCTACACTGGGACAGGAGAGTGGTGGATAGGGAACACTGAAGCTTTCTTT. Translating gives CASSYTGTGEWWIGNTEAFF.

The chain joins TRBV30 to TRBJ1-5, with D perhaps TRBD1 (5 bases). The CDR3 loop spans 13 amino acids. Germline CDR1 is GTSNPN and CDR2 is SVGIG (reference sequence). V was trimmed by 5 bases and J by 3 bases, leaving 11 bases between them. DNA of the CDR3: TGTGCCTGGTCGGGGGAGGTCAATCAGCCCCAGCATTTT. Residues: CAWSGEVNQPQHF. The entire variable domain, with the rest obtained from reference TRBV30 and TRBJ1-5, is as follows: SQTIHQWPATLVQPVGSPLSLECTVEGTSNPNLYWYRQAAGRGLQLLFYSVGIGQISSEVPQNLSASRPQDRQFILSSKKLLLSDSGFYLCAWSGEVNQPQHFGDGTRLSIL.

The chain employs TRBV29-1 and TRBJ2-2; 7 bases are a match to TRBD1. The CDR3 runs 13 residues. The J segment lost 4 bases and the V segment lost 7 bases, leaving 6 bases of the junction unmatched. CDR1 SQVTM and CDR2 ANQGSEA come from the germline V gene. CDR3 sequence reads: CSAKQGFTGELFF. The CDR3 DNA is TGCAGCGCCAAACAGGGGTTCACCGGGGAGCTGTTTTTT.

This clone was recorded only once. The chain links TRBV5-3 to TRBJ1-3, with no clear D. TRBV5-3 qualifies as an ORF whose function is uncertain. V lost 1 base and J lost 0, with 8 bases in between. The CDR3 runs 15 residues. CDR3 coding DNA: TGTGCCAGAAGCTTGATGTCTTCCTCTGGAAACACCATATATTTT. Translated, it gives CARSLMSSSGNTIYF.

The rearrangement links TRBV6-1 to TRBJ2-7; no clear D gene. V was shortened by 2 bases and J by 4 bases, with 6 bases between the two germline ends. This CDR3 comprises 12 residues. From germline, CDR1 is MNHNS and CDR2 SASEGT. The CDR3 nucleotides read TGTGCCAGCAGTGAATTCCCATACGAGCAGTACGTC. Its protein product is CASSEFPYEQYV.

The V gene is TRBV7-2, the J gene TRBJ1-1, with 9 bases aligning to TRBD1. V shed 10 bases and J 4 bases; nucleotides not matched to a gene: 7. Germline V gene data show CDR1 as SGHTA and CDR2 as FQGNSA. This CDR3 contains 13 residues. The CDR3 DNA reads TGTGCCACCTCGACAGGGGGGCCCACTGAAGCTTTCTTT. It translates to CATSTGGPTEAFF.

The CDR3 DNA reads as TGCGCCAGCTTTAAGACTAGCGGGGATAGCTCTGGGGCCAACGTCCTGACTTTC. Translated: CASFKTSGDSSGANVLTF. The chain carries TRBV5-1 and TRBJ2-6, with TRBD2 matching over 11 bases. The CDR3 has 18 residues. The junction had 9 bases not matched to a gene; V was cut back by 7 bases and J by 0 bases. Germline loops: CDR1 SGHRS, CDR2 YFSETQ.

The sample holds a few counts of this clone. V and J are TRBV18 and TRBJ1-2; 8 nucleotides align to TRBD1. CDR1 is KGHSH, CDR2 LQKENI, per germline. The CDR3 has 15 amino acids. Trimming at V came to 0 bases and at J to 0 bases, leaving 0 bases not matched to a gene. The CDR3: CASSPPQGANYGYTF. CDR3 bases: TGTGCCAGCTCACCACCACAGGGGGCTAACTATGGCTACACCTTC.

This clone appeared once. The chain carries TRBV5-5 and TRBJ1-1, with D maybe TRBD1 (6 bases). CDR3 length: 14 residues. V gave up 0 bases and J gave up 3 bases, with 9 bases separating them. Per germline, CDR1 SGHKS and CDR2 YYEKEE (reference sequence). The CDR3 spells CASSLDRDDTEAFF. Written as DNA, the CDR3 is TGTGCCAGCAGCTTGGACAGGGACGACACTGAAGCTTTCTTT.

The V gene is TRBV20-1, the J gene TRBJ1-2; D is unclear. V was pared by 5 bases and J by 3 bases, with 4 bases between. The CDR3 loop spans 10 amino acids. Germline assignment: CDR1 DFQATT and CDR2 SNEGSKA (reference sequence). In nucleotides, the CDR3 is TGCAGTGCTCGTTACTATGGCTACACCTTC. The encoded protein is CSARYYGYTF.

This chain links TRBV6-5 with TRBJ1-5; a weak D match, TRBD1 (6 bases). The V and J ends lost 6 bases and 6 bases respectively, with 12 bases between them. CDR3 length: 13 residues. CDR1 and CDR2 from the germline V gene are MNHEY and SVGAGI. Here the CDR3 DNA reads TGTGCCAGCAGGGGGGCATTGGGTCAGCCCCAGCATTTT. Translating it yields CASRGALGQPQHF.

This sequence joins TRBV10-3 and TRBJ1-3; the D gene is possibly TRBD1 (5 bases). This CDR3 has 14 amino acids. Per germline, CDR1 ENHRY and CDR2 SYGVKD. Trimming removed 4 bases at V and 0 bases at J, with 7 bases between. The DNA for the CDR3 is TGTGCCATCAGTGCGGACATCTCTGGAAACACCATATATTTT. Amino acid sequence: CAISADISGNTIYF.

The chain couples TRBV4-1 to TRBJ2-2; D not certain. Trimming left V 1 base short and J 8 bases short, with 11 bases between. Germline V gene lookup returns CDR1 MGHRA and CDR2 YSYEKL. This CDR3 region has 14 residues. CDR3 residues: CASSQGPEYGELFF. The CDR3 coding sequence is TGCGCCAGCAGCCAAGGGCCCGAATATGGGGAGCTGTTTTTT.